The entry that follows covers one TCR beta chain sequence. Antigen unknown. Per CD8+ T cell subset, triplicate sorts of 310,000 or so cells each were done. The sample originates from a study of CXCR3-negative and CXCR3-positive naive CD8 T cells. General study results and limits: Cryopreserved cells showed partially decreased CXCR3 expression, and most assays used fresh PBMCs. Naive CXCR3-positive and CXCR3-negative cells shared similar TRBV-TRBJ usage, unlike memory cells. Memory CD8+ cells showed much lower diversity, while both naive subsets were comparably high.

Preparation of TRB cDNA libraries relied on 5' RACE carrying UMI labels. After re-calling the 5' RACE reads, TCRdb lists one entry per CDR3 protein, DNA absent. This sample's table has under 25,000 distinct CDR3 sequences. The sample was memory CD8+ T cells from blood. This receptor was identified in a human donor in good health. Some clones in this sample may be carry-over from other donors' samples.

The CDR3 reads CASRETSGEVNEQFF. The chain has TRBV6-2 or TRBV6-3 and TRBJ2-1; no DNA is available, so the TRBD2 call from TCRdb remains unchecked. CDR3 length equals 15 residues. Per the germline V gene, CDR1 is MNHEY and CDR2 is SVGEGT.